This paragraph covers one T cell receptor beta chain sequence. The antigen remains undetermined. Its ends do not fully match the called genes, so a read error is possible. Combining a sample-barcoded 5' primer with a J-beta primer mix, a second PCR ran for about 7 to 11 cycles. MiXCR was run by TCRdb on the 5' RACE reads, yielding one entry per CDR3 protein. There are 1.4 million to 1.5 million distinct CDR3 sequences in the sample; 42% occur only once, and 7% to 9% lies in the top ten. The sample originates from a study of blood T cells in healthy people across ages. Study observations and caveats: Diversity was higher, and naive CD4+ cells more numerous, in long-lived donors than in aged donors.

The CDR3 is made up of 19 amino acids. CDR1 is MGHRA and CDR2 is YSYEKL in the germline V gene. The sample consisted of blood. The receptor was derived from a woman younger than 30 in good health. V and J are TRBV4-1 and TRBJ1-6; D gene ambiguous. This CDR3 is CANSHKKGTESSYNSPLHF. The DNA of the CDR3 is TGCGCCAACAGCCACAAGAAAGGCACGGAGAGCTCCTATAATTCACCCCTCCACTTT.